This TCR beta chain was recorded in a study of blood T cells in healthy people across ages. With a J-beta primer mix and a sample-barcoded 5' primer, a second PCR ran 7 to 11 cycles. TCRdb passed the 5' RACE reads through MiXCR, listing each CDR3 protein once. The sample gives roughly 1.6 million distinct CDR3 sequences, about 35% of which show up once; approximately 10% is in the top ten. General study results and limits: Roughly linear age-related decline in beta diversity appeared, significant by age approximately 40.

Per sample, a minimum of 6 million PBMCs were isolated. In regard to this clonotype: Antigen: not known.

Sequenced input: blood. This clonotype originated in a woman aged 25 to 39 in good health.

The CDR3 coding sequence is TGTGCCAGCAGCCCGACAGGATATCAGCCCCAGCATTTT. Translation: CASSPTGYQPQHF. V gene TRBV7-9 combines with J gene TRBJ1-5; maybe TRBD1 (6 bases). CDR1 is SEHNR, CDR2 FQNEAQ, per germline (reference sequence). The CDR3 runs to 13 residues. The V and J ends lost 5 bases and 5 bases respectively, with 10 bases between them.